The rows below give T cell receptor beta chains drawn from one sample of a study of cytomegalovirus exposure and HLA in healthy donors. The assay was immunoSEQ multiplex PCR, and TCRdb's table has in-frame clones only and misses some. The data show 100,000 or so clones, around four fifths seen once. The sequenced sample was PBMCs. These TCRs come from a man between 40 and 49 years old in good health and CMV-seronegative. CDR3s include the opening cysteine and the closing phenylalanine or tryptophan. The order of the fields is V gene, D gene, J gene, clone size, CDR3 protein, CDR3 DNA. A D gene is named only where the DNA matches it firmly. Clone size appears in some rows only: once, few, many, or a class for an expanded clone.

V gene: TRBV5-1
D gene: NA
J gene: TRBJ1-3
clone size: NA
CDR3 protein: CASSLATGGNTIYF
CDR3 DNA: TGCGCCAGCAGCTTGGCGACAGGTGGAAACACCATATATTTT

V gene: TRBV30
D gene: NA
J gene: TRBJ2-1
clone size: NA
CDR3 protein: CAWSVQGWANEQFF
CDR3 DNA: TGTGCCTGGAGTGTGCAGGGGTGGGCCAATGAGCAGTTCTTC

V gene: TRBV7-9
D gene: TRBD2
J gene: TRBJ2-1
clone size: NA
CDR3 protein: CSSTPGGRQFF
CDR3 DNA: TGTTCCAGCACACCGGGGGGGCGTCAGTTCTTC

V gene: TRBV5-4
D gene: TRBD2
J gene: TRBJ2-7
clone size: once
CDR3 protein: CASSPGLAEAYEQYF
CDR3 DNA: TGTGCCAGCAGCCCTGGACTAGCGGAGGCCTACGAGCAGTACTTC

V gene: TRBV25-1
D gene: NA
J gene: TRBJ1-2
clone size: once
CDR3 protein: CASSALDKGYYGYTF
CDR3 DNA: TGTGCCAGCAGTGCTCTGGACAAAGGATACTATGGCTACACCTTC

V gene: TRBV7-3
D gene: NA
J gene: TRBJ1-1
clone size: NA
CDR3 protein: CASSLIPVNTEAFF
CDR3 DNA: TGTGCCAGCAGCTTAATCCCCGTGAACACTGAAGCTTTCTTT

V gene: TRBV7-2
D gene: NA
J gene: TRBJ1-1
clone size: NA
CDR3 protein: CASSLRPTVQRTEAFF
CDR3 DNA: TGTGCCAGCAGCCTCAGACCGACCGTCCAGAGGACTGAAGCTTTCTTT

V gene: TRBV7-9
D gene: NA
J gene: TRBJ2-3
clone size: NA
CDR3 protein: CASSSPLQGTDTQYF
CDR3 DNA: TGTGCCAGCAGCTCCCCGCTCCAGGGAACAGATACGCAGTATTTT

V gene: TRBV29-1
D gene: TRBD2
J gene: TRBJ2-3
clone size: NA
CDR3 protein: CSVLKAGASTDTQYF
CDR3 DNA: TGCAGCGTTCTAAAAGCGGGGGCTAGCACAGATACGCAGTATTTT

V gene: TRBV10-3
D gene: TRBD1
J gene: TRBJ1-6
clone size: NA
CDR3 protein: CAINSDRSYSPLHF
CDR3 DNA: TGTGCCATCAATTCGGACAGGTCATATTCACCCCTCCACTTT

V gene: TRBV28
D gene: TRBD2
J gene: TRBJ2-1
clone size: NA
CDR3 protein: CASIGRGPGYNEQFF
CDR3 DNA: TGTGCCAGCATTGGGAGGGGACCGGGGTACAATGAGCAGTTCTTC

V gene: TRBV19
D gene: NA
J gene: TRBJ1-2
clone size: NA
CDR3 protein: CASTETRLVRYGYTF
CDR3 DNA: TGTGCCAGTACTGAAACCCGCCTCGTGCGTTATGGCTACACCTTC

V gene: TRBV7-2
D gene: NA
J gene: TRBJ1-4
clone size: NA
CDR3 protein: CASSVRGGANEKLFF
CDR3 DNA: TGTGCCAGCAGCGTAAGGGGTGGGGCTAATGAAAAACTGTTTTTT

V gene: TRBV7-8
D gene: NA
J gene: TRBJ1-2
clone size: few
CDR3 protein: CASSLTEIGERANYGYTF
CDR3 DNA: TGTGCCAGCAGCTTAACAGAAATCGGAGAGCGGGCTAACTATGGCTACACCTTC

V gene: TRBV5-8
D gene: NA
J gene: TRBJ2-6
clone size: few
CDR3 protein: CASSPRTDRLWANVLTF
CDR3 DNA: TGTGCCAGCAGCCCGAGGACAGATAGACTCTGGGCCAACGTCCTGACTTTC

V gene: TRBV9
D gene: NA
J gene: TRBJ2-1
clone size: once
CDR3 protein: CASSVDGRLGEEQFF
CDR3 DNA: TGTGCCAGCAGCGTAGACGGCAGACTAGGAGAGGAGCAGTTCTTC

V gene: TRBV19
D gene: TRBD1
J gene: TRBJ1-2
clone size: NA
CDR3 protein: CASSPRTGVVGYTF
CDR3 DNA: TGTGCCAGTAGTCCCCGGACAGGGGTTGTCGGCTACACCTTC

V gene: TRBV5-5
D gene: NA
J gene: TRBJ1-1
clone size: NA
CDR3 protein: CASSLAPSSGTEAFF
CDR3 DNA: TGTGCCAGCAGCTTGGCCCCGTCCTCAGGGACTGAAGCTTTCTTT

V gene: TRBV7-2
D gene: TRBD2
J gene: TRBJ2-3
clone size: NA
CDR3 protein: CASSLSLLAGGGTQYF
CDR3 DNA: TGTGCCAGCAGCTTATCTCTACTAGCGGGGGGAGGCACGCAGTATTTT

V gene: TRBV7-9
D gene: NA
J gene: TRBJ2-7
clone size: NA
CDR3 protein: CASSLRVGSSYEQYF
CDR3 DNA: TGTGCCAGCAGCCTTCGGGTGGGGAGCTCCTACGAGCAGTACTTC

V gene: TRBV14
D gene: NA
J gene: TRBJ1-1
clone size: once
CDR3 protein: CASSQDPGRVGTEAFF
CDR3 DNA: TGTGCCAGCAGCCAAGATCCCGGCAGGGTTGGGACTGAAGCTTTCTTT

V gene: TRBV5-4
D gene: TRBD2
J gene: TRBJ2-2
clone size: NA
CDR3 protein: CASSHRGGRTGELFF
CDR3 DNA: TGTGCCAGCAGCCACCGCGGGGGGCGGACCGGGGAGCTGTTTTTT

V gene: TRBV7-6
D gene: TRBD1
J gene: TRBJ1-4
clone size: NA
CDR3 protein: CASSPKTGNNEKLFF
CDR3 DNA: TGTGCCAGCAGCCCGAAGACAGGGAATAATGAAAAACTGTTTTTT

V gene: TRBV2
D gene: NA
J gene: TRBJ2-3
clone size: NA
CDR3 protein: CASRVGRGTDTQYF
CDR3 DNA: TGTGCCAGCAGGGTGGGTCGGGGGACAGATACGCAGTATTTT

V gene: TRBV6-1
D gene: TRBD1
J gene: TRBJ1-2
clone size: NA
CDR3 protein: CASRTGTGDSYGYTF
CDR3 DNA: TGTGCCAGCAGAACCGGGACAGGGGATAGCTATGGCTACACCTTC

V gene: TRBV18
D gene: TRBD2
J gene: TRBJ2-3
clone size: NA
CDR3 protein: CASSPPSSGGDTQYF
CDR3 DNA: TGTGCCAGCTCACCACCGTCCAGCGGGGGCGATACGCAGTATTTT

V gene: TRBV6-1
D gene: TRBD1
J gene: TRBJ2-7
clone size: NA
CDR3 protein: CAALQEQGAFYEQYF
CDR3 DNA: TGTGCCGCCTTGCAGGAACAGGGGGCCTTCTACGAGCAGTACTTC

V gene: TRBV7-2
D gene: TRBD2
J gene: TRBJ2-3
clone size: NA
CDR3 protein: CASSLRAGGPAQDTQYF
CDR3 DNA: TGTGCCAGCAGCTTACGGGCGGGGGGGCCCGCTCAAGATACGCAGTATTTT

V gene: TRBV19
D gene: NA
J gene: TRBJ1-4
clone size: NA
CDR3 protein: CASSGLRGSSVKLFF
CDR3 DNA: TGTGCCAGTAGTGGATTAAGGGGGTCATCAGTAAAACTGTTTTTT